These T cell receptor beta chains were read from a single sample in a study of shared clonotypes between healthy human individuals. The protocol was immunoSEQ multiplex PCR, while the TCRdb copy is restricted to in-frame clones and leaves out a portion. This sample has some 2.1 million clones, with 90% to 95% found just once. The sequencing input was naive CD4+ T cells sorted from blood. These receptors were obtained from a man between 18 and 35 years old in good health. The CDR3 runs from the conserved cysteine through the conserved F or W. D genes are given only for firm matches. Expanded clones get a size class; other rows say once, few or many, or leave the size out.

v_call: TRBV11-3
j_call: TRBJ2-7
clone_size: NA
d_call: TRBD2
cdr3_nt: TGTGCCAGCAGCTCCATGCGGCGGGCGGGAGGGTACTACGAGCAGTACTTC
cdr3_aa: CASSSMRRAGGYYEQYF

v_call: TRBV29-1
j_call: TRBJ2-2
clone_size: NA
d_call: TRBD2
cdr3_nt: TGCAGCGGGGGACTACTGAACACCGGGGAGCTGTTTTTT
cdr3_aa: CSGGLLNTGELFF

v_call: TRBV18
j_call: TRBJ2-5
clone_size: NA
d_call: TRBD1
cdr3_nt: TGTGCCAGCTCACCACGGTTGCGTATGACAGGGGCGGAAGAGACCCAGTACTTC
cdr3_aa: CASSPRLRMTGAEETQYF

v_call: TRBV10-3
j_call: TRBJ1-4
clone_size: NA
d_call: NA
cdr3_nt: TGTGCCATCAGTGTGGGGGAGGATGAAAAACTGTTTTTT
cdr3_aa: CAISVGEDEKLFF

v_call: TRBV7-2
j_call: TRBJ2-7
clone_size: NA
d_call: NA
cdr3_nt: TGTGCCAGCAGCCAACCAATGGGTGTTGAGCAGTACTTC
cdr3_aa: CASSQPMGVEQYF

v_call: TRBV6-1
j_call: TRBJ2-7
clone_size: NA
d_call: NA
cdr3_nt: TGTGCCAGCAGTGAAAATCCCGCTTACGAGCAGTACTTC
cdr3_aa: CASSENPAYEQYF

v_call: TRBV6-5
j_call: TRBJ2-5
clone_size: NA
d_call: NA
cdr3_nt: TGTGCCAGCAGTTACGGAGGGATGTCGGAGACCCAGTACTTC
cdr3_aa: CASSYGGMSETQYF

v_call: TRBV25-1
j_call: TRBJ2-1
clone_size: NA
d_call: TRBD2
cdr3_nt: TGTGCCAGCAGTGAATCTGCGAGCGGGAGATGGAATGAGCAGTTCTTC
cdr3_aa: CASSESASGRWNEQFF

v_call: TRBV28
j_call: TRBJ1-5
clone_size: NA
d_call: TRBD1
cdr3_nt: TGTGCCAGCATCTCAGGGGGCTTACTCCGAGGGCCCCAGCATTTT
cdr3_aa: CASISGGLLRGPQHF

v_call: TRBV7-6
j_call: TRBJ1-1
clone_size: NA
d_call: NA
cdr3_nt: TGTGCCAGCAGCTTATTATCCAACATAGATGACACTGAAGCTTTCTTT
cdr3_aa: CASSLLSNIDDTEAFF

v_call: TRBV2
j_call: TRBJ2-5
clone_size: NA
d_call: NA
cdr3_nt: TGTGCCAGCAAAGGGGAACAAGAGACCCAGTACTTC
cdr3_aa: CASKGEQETQYF

v_call: TRBV29-1
j_call: TRBJ2-7
clone_size: NA
d_call: NA
cdr3_nt: TGCAGCGTATCCACTACAGGGACGCAGTACTTC
cdr3_aa: CSVSTTGTQYF

v_call: TRBV4-1
j_call: TRBJ2-7
clone_size: NA
d_call: NA
cdr3_nt: TGCGCCAGCAGCCAAGGAGCCTACTCCTACGAGCAGTACTTC
cdr3_aa: CASSQGAYSYEQYF

v_call: TRBV5-5
j_call: TRBJ2-2
clone_size: NA
d_call: NA
cdr3_nt: TGTGCCAGCAGTAAACATTACACCGGGGAGCTGTTTTTT
cdr3_aa: CASSKHYTGELFF

v_call: TRBV5-1
j_call: TRBJ2-5
clone_size: NA
d_call: NA
cdr3_nt: TGCGCCAGCAGCTTGGAAGGCTCCCGAAGCGGAGAGACCCAGTACTTC
cdr3_aa: CASSLEGSRSGETQYF

v_call: TRBV29-1
j_call: TRBJ1-5
clone_size: once
d_call: NA
cdr3_nt: TGCAGCGTTGAATTAGGTTGGGATCAGCCCCAGCATTTT
cdr3_aa: CSVELGWDQPQHF

v_call: TRBV2
j_call: TRBJ2-7
clone_size: NA
d_call: NA
cdr3_nt: TGTGCCAGCAGGGTAGCTCTCCTGAGCTCCTACGAGCAGTACTTC
cdr3_aa: CASRVALLSSYEQYF

v_call: TRBV7-2
j_call: TRBJ2-7
clone_size: NA
d_call: TRBD2
cdr3_nt: TGTGCCAGCAGCTTAGCGTTGGGCGGGGGGATCTCCTACGAGCAGTACTTC
cdr3_aa: CASSLALGGGISYEQYF

v_call: TRBV7-8
j_call: TRBJ1-5
clone_size: NA
d_call: NA
cdr3_nt: TGTGCCAGCAGCTTAGAGTACAGGGCCAATCAGCCCCAGCATTTT
cdr3_aa: CASSLEYRANQPQHF

v_call: TRBV10-1
j_call: TRBJ2-1
clone_size: NA
d_call: NA
cdr3_nt: TGCGCCAGCAGTCACAACAATGAGCAGTTCTTC
cdr3_aa: CASSHNNEQFF

v_call: TRBV30
j_call: TRBJ1-5
clone_size: NA
d_call: NA
cdr3_nt: TGTGCCTGGGCAGGGGTAGCCAATCAGCCCCAGCATTTT
cdr3_aa: CAWAGVANQPQHF

v_call: TRBV7-8
j_call: TRBJ1-2
clone_size: once
d_call: TRBD1
cdr3_nt: TGTGCCAGCAGCACCACAGGGGGCGCAAGGCATGGCTACACCTTC
cdr3_aa: CASSTTGGARHGYTF

v_call: TRBV5-1
j_call: TRBJ1-4
clone_size: NA
d_call: NA
cdr3_nt: TGCGCCAGCAGCTTGCAGGGTAGTGAAAAACTGTTTTTT
cdr3_aa: CASSLQGSEKLFF

v_call: TRBV11-2
j_call: TRBJ2-7
clone_size: NA
d_call: NA
cdr3_nt: TGTGCCAGCAGCTTAGATCTGGGCAGGGGCCCCTCCTACGAGCAGTACTTC
cdr3_aa: CASSLDLGRGPSYEQYF

v_call: TRBV19
j_call: TRBJ2-5
clone_size: NA
d_call: TRBD1
cdr3_nt: TGTGCCAGTAGTATTAAGTGGGACAGGGGGCTTGGGGAGACCCAGTACTTC
cdr3_aa: CASSIKWDRGLGETQYF

v_call: TRBV5-1
j_call: TRBJ2-2
clone_size: NA
d_call: TRBD1
cdr3_nt: TGCGCCAGCAGCTACGACAGAGACAGGGCAGCCGGGGAGCTGTTTTTT
cdr3_aa: CASSYDRDRAAGELFF

v_call: TRBV19
j_call: TRBJ2-7
clone_size: NA
d_call: NA
cdr3_nt: TGTGCCAGTAGTATCTCCGGATTGCGGACGGCTAGCTCCTACGAGCAGTACTTC
cdr3_aa: CASSISGLRTASSYEQYF

v_call: TRBV19
j_call: TRBJ1-1
clone_size: once
d_call: NA
cdr3_nt: TGTGCCAGTAGGCCCTTGGAGGGTAGCACTGAAGCTTTCTTT
cdr3_aa: CASRPLEGSTEAFF

v_call: TRBV25-1
j_call: TRBJ2-5
clone_size: NA
d_call: TRBD1
cdr3_nt: TGTGCCAGCAGTGATTCCGGGACAGGGCTCCGGGAGACCCAGTACTTC
cdr3_aa: CASSDSGTGLRETQYF

v_call: TRBV27
j_call: TRBJ1-5
clone_size: NA
d_call: NA
cdr3_nt: TGTGCCAGCAGTTTACGGGCGACCCTTAATCAGCCCCAGCATTTT
cdr3_aa: CASSLRATLNQPQHF

v_call: TRBV7-2
j_call: TRBJ2-1
clone_size: NA
d_call: TRBD2
cdr3_nt: TGTGCCAGCAGCGTACGGCGGGAGTTAAAGCAGTTCTTC
cdr3_aa: CASSVRRELKQFF

v_call: TRBV7-8
j_call: TRBJ2-2
clone_size: NA
d_call: NA
cdr3_nt: TGTGCCAGCAGCTTAGAAATCCGAACAACCGGGGAGCTGTTTTTT
cdr3_aa: CASSLEIRTTGELFF

v_call: TRBV5-1
j_call: TRBJ2-5
clone_size: NA
d_call: NA
cdr3_nt: TGCGCCAGCAGCTTGGACGGAGAGACCCAGTACTTC
cdr3_aa: CASSLDGETQYF

v_call: TRBV5-5
j_call: TRBJ2-7
clone_size: NA
d_call: NA
cdr3_nt: TGTGCCAGCAGCTCCGACGGGACCTCCTACGAGCAGTACTTC
cdr3_aa: CASSSDGTSYEQYF

v_call: TRBV2
j_call: TRBJ1-6
clone_size: once
d_call: TRBD1
cdr3_nt: TGTGCCAGCAGTAACAGACCCGGGACAGGATATTCACCCCTCCACTTT
cdr3_aa: CASSNRPGTGYSPLHF

v_call: TRBV9
j_call: TRBJ2-7
clone_size: NA
d_call: NA
cdr3_nt: TGTGCCAGCAGCGTAACGAGACAGCCCTACGAGCAGTACTTC
cdr3_aa: CASSVTRQPYEQYF

v_call: TRBV10-3
j_call: TRBJ2-4
clone_size: once
d_call: NA
cdr3_nt: TGTGCCATCAGTGAGTCGGAGCTAGCCGCTGAACTTGCCAAAAACATTCAGTACTTC
cdr3_aa: CAISESELAAELAKNIQYF

v_call: TRBV6-1
j_call: TRBJ2-1
clone_size: NA
d_call: NA
cdr3_nt: TGTGCCAGCAGTGCTTCGGAGGGGAGCTCCTACAATGAGCAGTTCTTC
cdr3_aa: CASSASEGSSYNEQFF

v_call: TRBV10-3
j_call: TRBJ1-5
clone_size: NA
d_call: NA
cdr3_nt: TGTGCCATCAGTGACTGGGGTAATCAGCCCCAGCATTTT
cdr3_aa: CAISDWGNQPQHF

v_call: TRBV5-1
j_call: TRBJ1-1
clone_size: NA
d_call: NA
cdr3_nt: TGCGCCAGCAGCCCCCGGGTAGGGGCGCGAGGGGCTTTCTTT
cdr3_aa: CASSPRVGARGAFF

v_call: TRBV30
j_call: TRBJ2-2
clone_size: few
d_call: NA
cdr3_nt: TGTGCCTGGAGTGTCCCGGGGGAGCTGTTTTTC
cdr3_aa: CAWSVPGELFF

v_call: TRBV10-1
j_call: TRBJ2-1
clone_size: NA
d_call: TRBD2
cdr3_nt: TGCGCCAGCACGGCTAGCGGGGGCCCCGATAGCTCCTACAATGAGCAGTTCTTC
cdr3_aa: CASTASGGPDSSYNEQFF

v_call: TRBV30
j_call: TRBJ1-5
clone_size: NA
d_call: NA
cdr3_nt: TGTGCCTGGAGTAGGGGGAATCTGGATCAGCCCCAGCATTTT
cdr3_aa: CAWSRGNLDQPQHF

v_call: TRBV10-2
j_call: TRBJ1-1
clone_size: NA
d_call: NA
cdr3_nt: TGCGCCAGCAGTGCGTCGGGGAACACTGAAGCTTTCTTT
cdr3_aa: CASSASGNTEAFF

v_call: TRBV27
j_call: TRBJ2-1
clone_size: NA
d_call: NA
cdr3_nt: TGTGCCAGCAGTTTTATGGGGCTTAATTACAATGAGCAGTTCTTC
cdr3_aa: CASSFMGLNYNEQFF

v_call: TRBV6-5
j_call: TRBJ1-4
clone_size: NA
d_call: TRBD1
cdr3_nt: TGTGCCAGCAGTTACCGACAGGGAACAATTAATGAAAAACTGTTTTTT
cdr3_aa: CASSYRQGTINEKLFF

v_call: TRBV2
j_call: TRBJ2-3
clone_size: NA
d_call: NA
cdr3_nt: TGTGCCAGCAGTGAAGTGCGGAGCACAGATACGCAGTATTTT
cdr3_aa: CASSEVRSTDTQYF